Given below is one T cell receptor beta chain in context. The antigen remains unidentified. This specimen belongs to a study of cytomegalovirus exposure and HLA in healthy donors. Regarding the study as a whole: With high specificity and sensitivity, the classifier reportedly diagnosed cytomegalovirus status.

The study ran its PCR with 60 Vbeta and 13 Jbeta primers. Sequencing was performed with immunoSEQ multiplex PCR; in TCRdb, only in-frame clones are kept and a portion is missing. The table records some 200,000 clones, about 86% of them present only once. This CDR3 contains 15 residues. V was shortened by 4 bases and J by 0 bases, with 12 bases between the two germline ends. Germline CDR1 is SGDLS and CDR2 is YYNGEE. The sample consisted of PBMCs. This rearrangement joins TRBV9 to TRBJ2-3; D is perhaps TRBD2 (6 bases). The sequence was obtained from a woman between 25 and 40 years old in good health and CMV-seronegative. The CDR3 sequence is CASSWGDFSTDTQYF. The CDR3 nucleotides are TGTGCCAGCAGCTGGGGGGATTTTAGCACAGATACGCAGTATTTT.